The 11 T cell receptor beta chains listed next were all sequenced from one sample in a study of blood T cell repertoires in COVID-19. The repertoire was sequenced with immunoSEQ multiplex PCR; TCRdb's copy has only in-frame clones and lacks some. The top ten clones hold 12% of a sample with 84,000 or so clones, approximately 80% of them seen once. The sequenced material came from peripheral blood. Every receptor here comes from a woman in her 70s with active or convalescent COVID-19.

V usage is TRBV11-2 and J usage is TRBJ1-5; D not resolved. Trimming left V 1 base short and J 6 bases short, with 4 bases between. This CDR3 is 12 amino acids long. Per the germline V gene, CDR1 is SGHAT and CDR2 is FQNNGV. The CDR3 loop is CASSLAGQPQHF. CDR3 sequence (DNA): TGTGCCAGCAGCTTAGCAGGTCAGCCCCAGCATTTT. The variable domain in full, with the rest retrieved from reference TRBV11-2 and TRBJ1-5, is EAGVAQSPRYKIIEKRQSVAFWCNPISGHATLYWYQQILGQGPKLLIQFQNNGVVDDSQLPKDRFSAERLKGVDSTLKIQPAKLEDSAVYLCASSLAGQPQHFGDGTRLSIL.

The genes are TRBV24-1 and TRBJ1-1, with 8 nucleotides matching TRBD1. The CDR3 loop spans 13 amino acids. V lost 9 bases to trimming and J lost 5 bases; unmatched junction nucleotides: 7. Germline V gene lookup returns CDR1 KGHDR and CDR2 SFDVKD. CDR3 sequence (DNA): TGTGCCACCCGGGGCAGGGGGCTGACTGAAGCTTTCTTT. As protein: CATRGRGLTEAFF.

This clone was found once. The chain is built from TRBV4-3 and TRBJ2-2, with TRBD2 identical over 12 bases. The CDR3 loop spans 19 amino acids. Trimming removed 0 bases from V and 6 bases from J; junction bases left unmatched: 11. The germline CDR1 and CDR2 sequences are LGHNA and YSLEER. CDR3 bases: TGCGCCAGCAGCCAAGATTTGGTTGCAGGGACTAGCGGGTCCGGGGAGCTGTTTTTT. It encodes CASSQDLVAGTSGSGELFF.

The V gene is TRBV19, the J gene TRBJ2-4; 8 nucleotides match TRBD1. CDR3 size: 14 residues. Germline CDR1 LNHDA, CDR2 SQIVND (reference sequence). Losses at the gene ends were 4 bases for V and 9 bases for J; bases not matched to a gene: 8. The CDR3, as DNA: TGTGCCAGTAGTAAAGCTGGACAGGGTGCCATTCAGTACTTC. Encoded protein: CASSKAGQGAIQYF.

J is TRBJ1-6 and V is TRBV11-2; 9 nucleotides align to TRBD1. The CDR3 spans 15 residues. CDR1 and CDR2 (germline): SGHAT, FQNNGV. The junction had 14 bases not matched to a gene; V was cut back by 6 bases and J by 14 bases. The CDR3 sequence is CASRSPGQGKGSLHF. The CDR3 coding sequence is TGTGCCAGCAGGTCTCCGGGACAGGGTAAAGGGTCCCTCCACTTT.

The chain combines TRBV3-1 (or the pseudogene TRBV3-2) with TRBJ1-2; a weak D match, TRBD1 (5 bases). Trimming took off 1 base at V and 5 bases at J, with 11 bases between the two ends. CDR3 size: 14 residues. Germline V gene lookup returns CDR1 LGHDT and CDR2 YNNKEL (reference sequence). The CDR3 nucleotides read TGTGCCAGCAGCCAAGTCCCGGAGGGGTATGGCTACACCTTC. Protein product: CASSQVPEGYGYTF.

This clone was observed a single time. The chain has TRBV6-5 and TRBJ2-7, with unresolved D. Per germline, CDR1 MNHEY and CDR2 SVGAGI. This CDR3 contains 11 residues. The V gene lost 6 bases and the J gene lost 3 bases, with 6 bases spanning the gap. CDR3 nucleotides: TGTGCCAGCAGACATTACTACGAGCAGTACTTC. Translation gives CASRHYYEQYF.

The chain links TRBV10-3 to TRBJ2-1, with a weak D call TRBD1 (6 bases). The CDR3 covers 14 residues. With 5 bases removed from V and 5 bases from J, the gap between germline ends came to 13 bases. From germline, CDR1 is ENHRY and CDR2 SYGVKD. CDR3 amino acids: CAISPGQPNNEQFF. CDR3 nucleotide sequence: TGTGCCATCAGTCCCGGACAGCCCAACAATGAGCAGTTCTTC.

This chain links TRBV4-2 with TRBJ2-5, with 8 nucleotides matching TRBD2. Trimming took 4 bases from V and 5 from J; bases not matched to a gene: 3. The CDR3 loop spans 13 amino acids. The V gene's germline CDR1 is LGHNA and CDR2 YNFKEQ. The CDR3 reads CASSPRLAETQYF. DNA of the CDR3: TGTGCCAGCAGCCCTAGACTAGCGGAGACCCAGTACTTC.

The chain is built from TRBV2 and TRBJ1-2, with D uncertain. The CDR3 extends over 15 amino acids. The germline V gene has CDR1 SNHLY and CDR2 FYNNEI. Trimming took off 6 bases at V and 7 bases at J, with 21 bases between the two ends. The CDR3 DNA reads as TGTGCCAGCAGAAGCCGGGCCGAGGGTGTAAGTGGCTACACCTTC. It yields the protein CASRSRAEGVSGYTF.

The chain recombines TRBV4-1 with TRBJ2-3, with 10 nucleotides matching TRBD1. The CDR3 extends over 16 amino acids. V lost 4 bases and J lost 6; bases outside the gene matches: 10. From germline, CDR1 is MGHRA and CDR2 YSYEKL. Here the CDR3 reads CASSLRRQGADDTQYF. In DNA form, the CDR3 reads TGCGCCAGCAGCCTAAGACGACAGGGGGCTGATGATACGCAGTATTTT.